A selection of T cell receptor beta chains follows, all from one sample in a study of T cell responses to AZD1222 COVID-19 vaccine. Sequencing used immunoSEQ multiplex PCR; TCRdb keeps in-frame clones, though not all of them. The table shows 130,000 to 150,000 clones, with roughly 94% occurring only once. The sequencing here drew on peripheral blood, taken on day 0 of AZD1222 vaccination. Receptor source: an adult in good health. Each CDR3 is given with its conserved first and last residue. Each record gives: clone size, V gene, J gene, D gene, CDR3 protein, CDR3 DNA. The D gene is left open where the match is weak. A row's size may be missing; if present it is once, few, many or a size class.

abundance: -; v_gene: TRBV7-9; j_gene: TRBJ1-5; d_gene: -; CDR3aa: CASSLGESPNQPQHF; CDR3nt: TGTGCCAGCAGCTTAGGTGAGAGTCCCAATCAGCCCCAGCATTTT
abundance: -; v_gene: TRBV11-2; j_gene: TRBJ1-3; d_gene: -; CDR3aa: CASSPRQRPTIYF; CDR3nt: TGTGCCAGCAGCCCCAGACAGCGGCCCACCATATATTTT
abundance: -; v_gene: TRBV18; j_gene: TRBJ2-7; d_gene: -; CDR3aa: CASSPVGAGSYEQYF; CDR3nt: TGTGCCAGCTCACCCGTTGGCGCGGGATCCTACGAGCAGTACTTC
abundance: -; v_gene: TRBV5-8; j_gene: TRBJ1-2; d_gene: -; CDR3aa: CASSLVLWNSYGYTF; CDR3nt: TGTGCCAGCAGCTTAGTTCTTTGGAATTCCTATGGCTACACCTTC
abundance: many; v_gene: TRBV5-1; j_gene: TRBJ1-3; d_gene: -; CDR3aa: CASRLEGLSGNTIYF; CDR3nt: TGCGCCAGCAGGTTGGAGGGTCTCTCTGGAAACACCATATATTTT
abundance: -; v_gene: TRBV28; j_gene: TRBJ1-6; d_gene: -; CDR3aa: CASSPGAGDSPLHF; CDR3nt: TGTGCCAGCAGCCCCGGGGCGGGCGATTCACCCCTCCACTTT
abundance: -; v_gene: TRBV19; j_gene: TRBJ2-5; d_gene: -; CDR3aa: CASSNQGLETQYF; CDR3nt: TGTGCCAGTAGTAATCAGGGGTTAGAGACCCAGTACTTC
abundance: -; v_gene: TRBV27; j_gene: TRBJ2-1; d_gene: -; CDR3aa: CASSWTSGEQFF; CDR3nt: TGTGCCAGCAGTTGGACTTCAGGTGAGCAGTTCTTC
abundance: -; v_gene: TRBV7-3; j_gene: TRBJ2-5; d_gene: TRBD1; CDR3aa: CASSPQGGETQYF; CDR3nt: TGTGCCAGCAGCCCCCAAGGGGGCGAGACCCAGTACTTC
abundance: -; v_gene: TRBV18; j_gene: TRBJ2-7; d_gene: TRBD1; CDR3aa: CASSQPGQASSYEQYF; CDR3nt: TGTGCCAGCTCACAACCCGGACAGGCGAGCTCCTACGAGCAGTACTTC
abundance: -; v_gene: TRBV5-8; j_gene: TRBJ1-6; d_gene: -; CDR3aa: CASSPPDSPLHF; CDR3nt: TGTGCCAGCAGCCCCCCAGATTCACCCCTCCACTTT
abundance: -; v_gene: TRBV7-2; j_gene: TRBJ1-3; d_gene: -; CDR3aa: CASSFQGSPGSTIYF; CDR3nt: TGTGCCAGCAGCTTCCAGGGGTCTCCTGGAAGCACCATATATTTT
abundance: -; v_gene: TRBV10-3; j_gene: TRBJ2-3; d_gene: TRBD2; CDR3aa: CAISESTSGGTDTQYF; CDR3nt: TGTGCCATCAGTGAGTCGACTAGCGGGGGGACAGATACGCAGTATTTT
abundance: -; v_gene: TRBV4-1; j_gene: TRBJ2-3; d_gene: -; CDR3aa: CASSQEPRGTQYF; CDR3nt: TGCGCCAGCAGCCAAGAACCTCGGGGTACGCAGTATTTT
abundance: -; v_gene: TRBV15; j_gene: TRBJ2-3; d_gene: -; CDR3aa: CASGGGPIRDTQYF; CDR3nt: TGTGCCTCAGGGGGGGGCCCAATTCGAGATACGCAGTATTTT